This T cell receptor (beta chain) appears in the sequencing data of a study of control samples from healthy donors and cancer patients. CDR3 size: 13 residues. Trimming cost V 1 base and J 6 bases, with 9 bases left between them. In germline, CDR1 is LGHDT, CDR2 YNNKEL (reference sequence). The assay was immunoSEQ multiplex PCR, and TCRdb's table has in-frame clones only and misses some. The sample consists of under 200,000 clones, about 94% of them appearing once. The table lists this clone with a count of one. This TCR derives from a woman in her thirties or forties in good health. Sequencing input: blood. The rearrangement uses TRBV3-1 (or the pseudogene TRBV3-2) and TRBJ1-1, with no clear D. The CDR3 nucleotides read TGTGCCAGCAGCCAAGTAGCGGGTTCTGAAGCTTTCTTT. As protein: CASSQVAGSEAFF.